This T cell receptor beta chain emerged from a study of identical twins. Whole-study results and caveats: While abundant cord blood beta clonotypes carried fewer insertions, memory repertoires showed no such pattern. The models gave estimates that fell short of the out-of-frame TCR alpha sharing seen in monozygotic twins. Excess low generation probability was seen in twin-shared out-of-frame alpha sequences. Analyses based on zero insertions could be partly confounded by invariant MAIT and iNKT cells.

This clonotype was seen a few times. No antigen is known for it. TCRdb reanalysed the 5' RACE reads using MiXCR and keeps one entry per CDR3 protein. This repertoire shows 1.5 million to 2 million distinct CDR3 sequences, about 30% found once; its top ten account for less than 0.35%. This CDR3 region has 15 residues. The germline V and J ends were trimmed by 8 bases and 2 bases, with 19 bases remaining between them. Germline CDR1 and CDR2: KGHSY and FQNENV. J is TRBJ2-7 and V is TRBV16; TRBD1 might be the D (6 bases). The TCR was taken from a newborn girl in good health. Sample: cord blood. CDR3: CASYHHRALPYEQYF. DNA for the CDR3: TGTGCCAGCTATCACCACAGGGCCCTACCCTACGAGCAGTACTTC. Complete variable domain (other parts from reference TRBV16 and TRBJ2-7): GEEVAQTPKHLVRGEGQKAKLYCAPIKGHSYVFWYQQVLKNEFKFLISFQNENVFDETGMPKERFSAKCLPNSPCSLEIQATKLEDSAVYFCASYHHRALPYEQYFGPGTRLTVT.